This TCR beta chain appears in the sequencing data of a study of cytomegalovirus exposure and HLA in healthy donors. The overall study: Roughly 80 million unique TCRs from HLA-typed donors were held in an early data release. Study-wide points: TCR beta sequences numbering around 15,000 were associated with HLA alleles at 0.05 false discovery rate in a later analysis. Other equally common chains were less clonally expanded than HLA-associated TCR beta chains, a later analysis showed.

Germline V gene sequence: CDR1 SGHTA, CDR2 FQGNSA. The CDR3 covers 15 residues. Trimming shortened V by 0 bases and J by 4 bases, and 13 bases separated the two germline ends. The PCR had 60 Vbeta and 13 Jbeta primers. Here immunoSEQ multiplex PCR was the method, and the copy in TCRdb shows in-frame clones only, minus some. The sample lists roughly 150,000 clones, about 79% occurring once. Regarding this clone: Antigen: not known.

Among the donors, all were healthy bone marrow donors. This clonotype was obtained from a male donor in good health and CMV-seronegative. The sequencing input was PBMCs. The chain couples TRBV7-2 to TRBJ2-7, with D possibly being TRBD1 (6 bases). Written as DNA, the CDR3 is TGTGCCAGCAGCTTAGCCAGGGGAGCTACGTACGAGCAGTACTTC. It encodes CASSLARGATYEQYF.